Each of the 15 T cell receptor beta chains below was sequenced from the same sample in a study of metastatic and nonmetastatic thyroid tumors. Every patient underwent thyroid surgery untreated. MiXCR re-clonotyped the PCR reads for TCRdb. The table lists 25,000 to 30,000 clones, roughly 15% of them singletons. The sequenced sample consisted of blood. Receptors originate from a male donor with papillary thyroid cancer or a benign thyroid nodule (not recorded which). Some clones in this sample may be carry-over from other donors' samples.

The V and J genes are TRBV6-1 and TRBJ1-5; D gene ambiguous. In germline, CDR1 is MNHNS, CDR2 SASEGT. Deletions cut 6 bases from V and 0 bases from J, with 6 bases between. The CDR3 consists of 13 residues. The CDR3 bases are TGTGCCAGCAGACAATATAGCAATCAGCCCCAGCATTTT. Amino acid sequence: CASRQYSNQPQHF.

This clone appeared many times. The genes are TRBV19 and TRBJ1-1, with D possibly matching TRBD1 (5 bases). The germline V gene encodes CDR1 LNHDA and CDR2 SQIVND (reference sequence). The CDR3 runs to 12 residues. V was clipped by 6 bases and J by 7 bases, with 12 bases between them. The CDR3 reads CASSPGGSEAFF. The CDR3 nucleotides read TGTGCCAGTAGCCCGGGGGGTAGTGAAGCTTTCTTT.

This clone was counted at least ten times. This chain uses TRBV11-2 with TRBJ1-3; D call uncertain. Trimming pared 0 bases from V and 2 bases from J, leaving 8 bases between. CDR3 size: 15 residues. Germline assignment: CDR1 SGHAT and CDR2 FQNNGV. CDR3 residues: CASSLDRSTGNTIYF. The CDR3 nucleotides read TGTGCCAGCAGCTTAGATCGGTCAACTGGAAACACCATATATTTT.

The CDR3: CASSYSINEQFF. In DNA, the CDR3 is TGTGCCAGCAGTTACTCGATCAATGAGCAGTTCTTC. The rearrangement links TRBV6-5 to TRBJ2-1; D call uncertain. Germline values: CDR1 MNHEY, CDR2 SVGAGI. The CDR3 spans 12 residues. V dropped 0 bases and J dropped 6 bases, with 3 bases sitting between them.

This clone was seen only a few times. This rearrangement joins TRBV20-1 to TRBJ2-1; TRBD2 might be the D (6 bases). The CDR3 sequence is 16 residues long. V gave up 4 bases and J gave up 2 bases, with 18 bases separating them. CDR1 and CDR2 (germline): DFQATT, SNEGSKA (reference sequence). CDR3 in DNA: TGCAGTGCTAATAGGGGCGGGACGATCCCCTACAATGAGCAGTTCTTC. Protein sequence: CSANRGGTIPYNEQFF.

This clone was recorded many times. The chain carries TRBV7-6 and TRBJ1-3; D remains ambiguous. The ends were cut back, 1 base at V and 2 bases at J, with 6 bases in the middle. The CDR3 contains 14 residues. CDR1 is SGHVS and CDR2 is FNYEAQ in the germline V gene. CDR3 sequence reads: CASSLVVTGNTIYF. CDR3 coding DNA: TGTGCCAGCAGCTTAGTGGTTACTGGAAACACCATATATTTT.

This clone was observed at least ten times. The genes are TRBV30 and TRBJ2-4; 9 bases fit TRBD2. V was clipped by 2 bases and J by 6 bases; unmatched bases: 8. Germline CDR1 reads GTSNPN; CDR2 reads SVGIG (reference sequence). The CDR3 runs 15 residues. CDR3 coding DNA: TGTGCCTGGAGTTATAGCGGGAGTTATGGAAACATTCAGTACTTC. Its protein product is CAWSYSGSYGNIQYF.

Many counts were recorded for this clone. This chain joins TRBV7-9 and TRBJ1-2, with unresolved D. Germline values: CDR1 SEHNR, CDR2 FQNEAQ (reference sequence). The CDR3 sequence is 14 residues long. Trimming took off 5 bases at V and 2 bases at J, with 12 bases between the two ends. In DNA, the CDR3 is TGTGCCAGCAGCCTAGAGACGGAAAACTATGGCTACACCTTC. This sequence encodes CASSLETENYGYTF.

This clone is medium-sized in the sample. J is TRBJ1-1 and V is TRBV11-3, with D perhaps TRBD1 (5 bases). V was pared by 5 bases and J by 0 bases, with 13 bases between. The V gene's germline CDR1 is SGHNT and CDR2 YENEEA. This CDR3 region has 15 residues. The CDR3 DNA is TGTGCCAGCAGCATCCCCCAGGGAATGAACACTGAAGCTTTCTTT. Translated: CASSIPQGMNTEAFF.

This clone has only one observation. A much larger clone differs by one base, so this may be a read error. The V call is TRBV5-1, the J call TRBJ2-5; 14 bases are shared with TRBD2. The V and J ends lost 0 bases and 4 bases, in that order; junction bases with no gene match: 2. The length of the CDR3 is 16 residues. In germline, CDR1 is SGHRS, CDR2 YFSETQ. The CDR3 DNA reads TGCGCCAGCAGCTTGGACGGACTAGCGGGGGGAGAGACCCAGTACTTC. It yields the protein CASSLDGLAGGETQYF. Full variable domain (remainder filled in from reference TRBV5-1 and TRBJ2-5): KAGVTQTPRYLIKTRGQQVTLSCSPISGHRSVSWYQQTPGQGLQFLFEYFSETQRNKGNFPGRFSGRQFSNSRSEMNVSTLELGDSALYLCASSLDGLAGGETQYFGPGTRLLVL.

Ten or more counts support this clone. The V and J genes are TRBV19 and TRBJ2-7, with TRBD1 matching 7 bases. This CDR3 is 16 amino acids long. Germline CDR1 reads LNHDA; CDR2 reads SQIVND (reference sequence). V shed 4 bases and J 4 bases; nucleotides not matched to a gene: 13. The CDR3: CASSTPRDSPSYEQYF. Here the CDR3 DNA reads TGTGCCAGTAGTACTCCCCGGGACAGCCCCTCTTACGAGCAGTACTTC. Using reference TRBV19 and TRBJ2-7 for the parts outside the CDR3, the full variable domain is DGGITQSPKYLFRKEGQNVTLSCEQNLNHDAMYWYRQDPGQGLRLIYYSQIVNDFQKGDIAEGYSVSREKKESFPLTVTSAQKNPTAFYLCASSTPRDSPSYEQYFGPGTRLTVT.

In this sample, this clone turned up once. The junction and the germline gene differ at one end; a read error may be behind it. V and J are TRBV28 and TRBJ2-7, with D perhaps TRBD2 (5 bases). CDR3 size: 15 residues. Germline V gene lookup returns CDR1 MDHEN and CDR2 SYDVKM. CDR3 loop: CASSIGDGEIYAQYF. The CDR3 DNA reads TGTGCCAGCAGTATCGGAGATGGGGAGATCTACGCGCAGTACTTC.

This clone occurred many times. The gene calls are TRBV9 and TRBJ2-7, with TRBD1 identical over 7 bases. The V segment lost 3 bases and the J segment 4 bases; nucleotides outside the gene matches: 7. The CDR3 totals 14 residues. Germline CDR1 reads SGDLS; CDR2 reads YYNGEE. CDR3 bases: TGTGCCAGCAGCGCGTCCCGGGACAGTTACGAGCAGTACTTC. Protein: CASSASRDSYEQYF.

This clone was detected ten times or more. This sequence joins TRBV11-2 and TRBJ1-4; 9 bases are shared with TRBD1. J was trimmed by 3 bases and V by 1 base; bases with no gene match: 9. Looked up from germline, CDR1 is SGHAT and CDR2 is FQNNGV. This CDR3 contains 18 residues. CDR3 in DNA: TGTGCCAGCAGCTTAGTTCCTACAGGGGGCCCCGCTAATGAAAAACTGTTTTTT. The encoded protein is CASSLVPTGGPANEKLFF.

The chain combines TRBV4-1 with TRBJ2-7, with 8 bases aligning to TRBD1. From germline, CDR1 is MGHRA and CDR2 YSYEKL. The V gene end was trimmed by 2 bases and the J gene end by 7 bases; junction bases not matched to a gene: 7. CDR3 length: 14 residues. The chain's CDR3 is CASSQPDRGREQYF. DNA for the CDR3: TGCGCCAGCAGCCAACCTGACAGGGGACGGGAGCAGTACTTC.